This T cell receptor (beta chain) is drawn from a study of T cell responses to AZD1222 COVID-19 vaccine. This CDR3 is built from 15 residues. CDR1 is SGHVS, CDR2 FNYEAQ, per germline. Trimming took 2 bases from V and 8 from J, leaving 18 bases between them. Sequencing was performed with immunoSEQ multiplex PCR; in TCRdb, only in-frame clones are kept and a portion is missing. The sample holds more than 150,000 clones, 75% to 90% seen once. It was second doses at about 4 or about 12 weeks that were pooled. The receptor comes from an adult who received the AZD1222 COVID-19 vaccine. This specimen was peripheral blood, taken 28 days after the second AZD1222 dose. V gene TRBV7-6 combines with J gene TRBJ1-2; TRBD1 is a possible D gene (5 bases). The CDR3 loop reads CASSLFPSGEGGYTF. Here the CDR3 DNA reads TGTGCCAGCAGCTTATTCCCCTCGGGGGAAGGGGGCTACACCTTC.